The 23 T cell receptor beta chains given below trace back to one sample, sequenced in a study of blood T cell repertoires in COVID-19. The table came from immunoSEQ multiplex PCR; TCRdb's copy has only in-frame clones and leaves some out. Among some 190,000 clones listed, less than 85% were seen once. Sequenced material: PBMCs or T cells enriched from blood (not recorded which). The source of these receptors is a woman aged 30 to 39 who had recovered from COVID-19.

This clone has more than one count but fewer than ten. V usage is TRBV9 and J usage is TRBJ1-2, with 7 bases that match TRBD1. V was clipped by 0 bases and J by 4 bases; unmatched bases: 6. The CDR3 is made up of 15 amino acids. Germline CDR1 SGDLS, CDR2 YYNGEE. The chain's CDR3 is CASSVAEGAGYGYTF. The CDR3 DNA reads TGTGCCAGCAGCGTAGCCGAGGGGGCTGGCTATGGCTACACCTTC.

This chain connects TRBV9 to TRBJ2-2; the D is unclear. This CDR3 has 15 residues. V was cut by 1 base and J by 0 bases, with 7 bases left in between. CDR1 and CDR2 from the germline V gene are SGDLS and YYNGEE. The CDR3 loop is CASSVKRSNTGELFF. Written as DNA, the CDR3 is TGTGCCAGCAGCGTAAAGCGATCGAACACCGGGGAGCTGTTTTTT.

This clone has just one count. The chain is built from TRBV9 and TRBJ2-2; D call uncertain. This CDR3 has 14 residues. Trimming removed 1 base from V and 4 bases from J, with 8 bases in between. CDR1 is SGDLS, CDR2 YYNGEE, per germline. The CDR3 coding sequence is TGTGCCAGCAGCGTATCCGCTAGCACCGGGGAGCTGTTTTTT. Its translation: CASSVSASTGELFF. Full variable domain (missing parts from reference TRBV9 and TRBJ2-2): DSGVTQTPKHLITATGQRVTLRCSPRSGDLSVYWYQQSLDQGLQFLIQYYNGEERAKGNILERFSAQQFPDLHSELNLSSLELGDSALYFCASSVSASTGELFFGEGSRLTVL.

The chain joins TRBV5-5 to TRBJ2-3; TRBD1 is a possible D gene (6 bases). The CDR3 is made up of 16 amino acids. V was trimmed by 0 bases and J by 1 base, leaving 12 bases between them. Germline V lookup: CDR1 SGHKS, CDR2 YYEKEE (reference sequence). Here the CDR3 reads CASSLEEAGGTDTQYF. The DNA of the CDR3 is TGTGCCAGCAGCTTGGAAGAGGCAGGGGGCACAGATACGCAGTATTTT.

The CDR3 DNA follows: TGTGCCAGCAGCTTGCTAGAGACCCAGTACTTC. Translated, it gives CASSLLETQYF. The chain couples TRBV5-6 to TRBJ2-5; D unresolved. The CDR3 totals 11 residues. The V and J ends lost 1 base and 4 bases respectively, with 2 bases between them. Germline CDR1 and CDR2: SGHDT and YYEEEE.

The V call is TRBV6-8, the J call TRBJ2-7, with TRBD2 identical over 10 bases. Germline assignment: CDR1 MNHGY and CDR2 SAAAGT. This CDR3 spans 16 amino acids. Trimming cost V 0 bases and J 7 bases; bases outside gene matches: 9. The CDR3 sequence: CASSYSSISGGWEQYV. Here the CDR3 DNA reads TGTGCCAGCAGTTACTCGAGTATTAGCGGGGGGTGGGAGCAGTACGTC.

This sequence joins TRBV19 and TRBJ2-5, with D possibly matching TRBD2 (6 bases). V gave up 5 bases and J gave up 1 base, with 17 bases separating them. This CDR3 region has 16 residues. Looked up from germline, CDR1 is LNHDA and CDR2 is SQIVND (reference sequence). CDR3 DNA: TGTGCCAGTAGTGATGAGTCGGGAGCGTCCCAAGAGACCCAGTACTTC. Translated, it gives CASSDESGASQETQYF.

This sequence joins TRBV24-1 and TRBJ1-5; 9 positions match TRBD1. Trimming took 6 bases from V and 7 from J; bases not matched to a gene: 6. This CDR3 comprises 14 residues. CDR1 and CDR2 (germline): KGHDR, SFDVKD. This CDR3 is CATSPGQGGQPQHF. Written as DNA, the CDR3 is TGTGCCACCAGTCCGGGACAGGGCGGACAGCCCCAGCATTTT.

This chain joins TRBV15 and TRBJ2-3; 9 positions match TRBD2. The CDR3 consists of 15 residues. Germline values: CDR1 LNHNV, CDR2 YYDKDF (reference sequence). The ends lost 0 bases at V and 7 bases at J; junction bases unmatched: 5. The chain's CDR3 is CATSREALAGNTQYF. The CDR3 nucleotides read TGTGCCACCAGCAGAGAAGCTCTAGCGGGGAATACGCAGTATTTT.

J is TRBJ1-4 and V is TRBV27; D unclear. The germline CDR1 and CDR2 sequences are MNHEY and SMNVEV (reference sequence). V was trimmed by 3 bases and J by 8 bases, leaving 7 bases between them. The CDR3 has 12 amino acids. The CDR3 region is CASSFPGEKLFF. The CDR3 nucleotides read TGTGCCAGCAGTTTCCCCGGGGAAAAACTGTTTTTT.

This clone has more than one count but fewer than ten. The chain has TRBV24-1 and TRBJ1-5; weak D call: TRBD1 (6 bases). CDR1 and CDR2 (germline): KGHDR, SFDVKD. Trimming took off 3 bases at V and 7 bases at J, with 18 bases between the two ends. CDR3 size: 16 residues. The CDR3 region is CATSDIRAGDNQPQHF. The CDR3 DNA reads TGTGCCACCAGTGATATCCGGGCAGGGGACAACCAGCCCCAGCATTTT.

The V and J genes are TRBV28 and TRBJ1-3; 11 positions match TRBD1. This CDR3 has 16 residues. The V and J ends lost 5 bases and 6 bases, in that order; junction bases with no gene match: 9. Germline loops: CDR1 MDHEN, CDR2 SYDVKM. The CDR3 spells CASSPRTGGLVNTIYF. DNA of the CDR3: TGTGCCAGCAGTCCTAGGACAGGGGGCCTCGTAAACACCATATATTTT. Complete variable domain (other parts from reference TRBV28 and TRBJ1-3): DVKVTQSSRYLVKRTGEKVFLECVQDMDHENMFWYRQDPGLGLRLIYFSYDVKMKEKGDIPEGYSVSREKKERFSLILESASTNQTSMYLCASSPRTGGLVNTIYFGEGSWLTVV.

The rearrangement uses TRBV9 and TRBJ2-1; TRBD2 matches 14 bases. The V segment lost 2 bases and the J segment 8 bases; nucleotides outside the gene matches: 6. CDR1 and CDR2 from the germline V gene are SGDLS and YYNGEE. The CDR3 runs 16 residues. The DNA for the CDR3 is TGTGCCAGCAGCGTGACCGGGACTAGCGGGAGTCATGAGCAGTTCTTC. Translating gives CASSVTGTSGSHEQFF.

J is TRBJ1-3 and V is TRBV18, with D perhaps TRBD1 (6 bases). V lost 6 bases to trimming and J lost 4 bases, with 13 bases between them. Germline V gives CDR1 KGHSH, CDR2 LQKENI. CDR3 length: 14 amino acids. The CDR3 reads CASSPRDNGNTIYF. CDR3 DNA sequence: TGTGCCAGCTCTCCCAGGGACAACGGAAACACCATATATTTT.

This clone was detected only a few times. The chain carries TRBV3-1 (or the pseudogene TRBV3-2) and TRBJ2-2; 7 positions match TRBD1. This CDR3 region has 13 residues. Germline loops: CDR1 LGHDT, CDR2 YNNKEL (reference sequence). V lost 8 bases to trimming and J lost 6 bases; unmatched junction nucleotides: 6. In DNA, the CDR3 is TGTGCCAGCGCGGACAGGACGTCCGGGGAGCTGTTTTTT. Translated, it gives CASADRTSGELFF.

V usage is TRBV19 and J usage is TRBJ2-5, with 9 bases fitting TRBD1. The CDR3 is 15 residues long. CDR1 and CDR2 from the germline V gene are LNHDA and SQIVND (reference sequence). Germline trimming cut 3 bases from V and 5 bases from J; bases unmatched to any gene: 7. This chain's CDR3 is CASSILDRGYETQYF. CDR3 nucleotide sequence: TGTGCCAGTAGTATTTTGGACAGGGGATACGAGACCCAGTACTTC.

The chain has TRBV24-1 and TRBJ1-5, with a weak D call TRBD1 (6 bases). Trimming cost V 3 bases and J 7 bases, with 24 bases left between them. CDR1 and CDR2 (germline): KGHDR, SFDVKD. This CDR3 contains 18 residues. CDR3 region: CATSDPPMVIPRGQPQHF. DNA for the CDR3: TGTGCCACCAGTGATCCCCCTATGGTGATTCCCAGGGGCCAGCCCCAGCATTTT.

This clone appeared a single time. This rearrangement joins TRBV6-5 to TRBJ2-7; the match to TRBD1 covers 8 bases. CDR1 is MNHEY and CDR2 is SVGAGI in the germline V gene. J gave up 9 bases and V 6 bases, and 7 bases lay outside the gene matches. This CDR3 region has 12 residues. CDR3 coding DNA: TGTGCCAGCAGGAACCCAGGGGGCAGGCAGTACGTC. This translates into CASRNPGGRQYV.

The chain is built from TRBV4-2 and TRBJ2-3, with a weak D call TRBD2 (6 bases). V gave up 4 bases and J gave up 5 bases, with 13 bases separating them. This CDR3 contains 14 residues. Germline assignment: CDR1 LGHNA and CDR2 YNFKEQ. CDR3 residues: CASSPDQAGDTQYF. DNA of the CDR3: TGTGCCAGCAGCCCAGACCAAGCGGGAGATACGCAGTATTTT.

V gene TRBV11-2 combines with J gene TRBJ1-5; 7 bases match TRBD1. Losses at the gene ends were 5 bases for V and 1 base for J; bases not matched to a gene: 2. From germline, CDR1 is SGHAT and CDR2 FQNNGV. The CDR3 has 14 amino acids. The CDR3 sequence: CASSTGVSNQPQHF. CDR3 nucleotide sequence: TGTGCCAGCAGCACAGGGGTGAGCAATCAGCCCCAGCATTTT.

This rearrangement joins TRBV11-2 to TRBJ1-2, with 7 bases lining up with TRBD1. Germline-derived CDR1 and CDR2 are SGHAT and FQNNGV. Trimming at V came to 3 bases and at J to 5 bases, leaving 3 bases not matched to a gene. The CDR3 loop spans 13 amino acids. The CDR3 loop reads CASSLDRRYGYTF. CDR3 nucleotides: TGTGCCAGCAGCTTGGACAGGCGGTATGGCTACACCTTC.

This clone was picked up a small number of times. The rearrangement joins TRBV28 to TRBJ1-6, with a possible D match to TRBD1 (6 bases). This CDR3 region has 11 residues. Germline V gene lookup returns CDR1 MDHEN and CDR2 SYDVKM. The V end lost 7 bases, the J end lost 10 bases, and 8 bases lay between the germline ends. For the CDR3, the DNA is TGTGCCAGCACCGACAGGTCACCCCTCCACTTT. Translation: CASTDRSPLHF.

The chain joins TRBV19 to TRBJ1-3, with a tentative D call TRBD1 (5 bases). The CDR3 is 14 amino acids. Germline assignment: CDR1 LNHDA and CDR2 SQIVND (reference sequence). V was trimmed by 7 bases and J by 0 bases, leaving 10 bases between them. CDR3 residues: CASTTGNSGNTIYF. CDR3 sequence (DNA): TGTGCCAGTACCACAGGAAACTCTGGAAACACCATATATTTT.